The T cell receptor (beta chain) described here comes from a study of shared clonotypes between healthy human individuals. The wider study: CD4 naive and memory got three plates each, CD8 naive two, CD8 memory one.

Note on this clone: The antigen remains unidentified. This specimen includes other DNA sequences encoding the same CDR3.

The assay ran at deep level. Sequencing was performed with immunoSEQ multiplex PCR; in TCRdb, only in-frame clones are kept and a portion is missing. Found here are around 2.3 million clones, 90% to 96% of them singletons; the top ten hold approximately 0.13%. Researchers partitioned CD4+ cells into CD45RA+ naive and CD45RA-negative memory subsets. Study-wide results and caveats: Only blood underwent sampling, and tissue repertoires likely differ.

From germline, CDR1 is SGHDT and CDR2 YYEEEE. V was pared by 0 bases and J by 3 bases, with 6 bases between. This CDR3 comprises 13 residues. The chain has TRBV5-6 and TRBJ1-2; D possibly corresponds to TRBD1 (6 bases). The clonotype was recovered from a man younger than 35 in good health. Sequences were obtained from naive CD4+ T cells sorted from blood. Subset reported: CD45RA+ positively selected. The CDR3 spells CASSLDRDYGYTF. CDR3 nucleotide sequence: TGTGCCAGCAGCTTGGACAGGGACTATGGCTACACCTTC.